The 6 T cell receptor beta chains presented below share a single source sample, sequenced in a study of blood T cell repertoires in COVID-19. The repertoire was sequenced with immunoSEQ multiplex PCR; TCRdb's copy has only in-frame clones and lacks some. The table records a few hundred thousand clones, about 90% of them present only once. The material sequenced was peripheral blood. These receptor sequences come from a man aged 60 to 75 with acute or convalescent COVID-19.

This clone has only a few counts. The chain recombines TRBV3-1 (or the pseudogene TRBV3-2) with TRBJ2-7; D is undetermined. Trimming shortened V by 0 bases and J by 5 bases, and 14 bases separated the two germline ends. The CDR3 is made up of 15 amino acids. Germline assignment: CDR1 LGHDT and CDR2 YNNKEL (reference sequence). CDR3 loop: CASSQESIRVHEQYF. The CDR3 region has the DNA TGTGCCAGCAGCCAAGAGTCGATTAGAGTACACGAGCAGTACTTC.

The chain combines TRBV27 with TRBJ2-7; TRBD2 aligns across 10 bases. J lost 2 bases, V lost 6 bases, and 4 bases had no gene match. Germline lookup yields CDR1 MNHEY and CDR2 SMNVEV (reference sequence). There are 14 residues in the CDR3. For the CDR3, the DNA is TGTGCCAGCAGAATACTAGCGGGGCCCTACGAGCAGTACTTC. Its protein is CASRILAGPYEQYF.

This chain joins TRBV25-1 and TRBJ2-2, with D perhaps matching TRBD1 (6 bases). CDR1 is MGHDK, CDR2 SYGVNS, per germline. CDR3 size: 14 residues. V was pared by 3 bases and J by 5 bases, with 10 bases between. The CDR3 DNA reads TGTGCCAGCAGTGAGGATACAGGGACCGGGGAGCTGTTTTTT. It specifies CASSEDTGTGELFF.

This sequence joins TRBV6-5 and TRBJ1-4; 9 bases agree with TRBD1. The germline CDR1 and CDR2 sequences are MNHEY and SVGAGI. The CDR3 is made up of 14 amino acids. V lost 5 bases and J lost 8; bases outside the gene matches: 6. This chain's CDR3 is CASSPWDRAEKLFF. CDR3 in DNA: TGTGCCAGCAGTCCGTGGGACAGGGCGGAAAAACTGTTTTTT.

This chain uses TRBV7-9 with TRBJ2-1, with TRBD1 identical over 7 bases. The CDR3 sequence is 15 residues long. The germline gives CDR1 SEHNR, CDR2 FQNEAQ (reference sequence). With 6 bases clipped from V and 2 bases from J, the junction kept 7 bases outside the gene matches. CDR3 protein: CASRETGSAYNEQFF. DNA of the CDR3: TGTGCCAGCAGAGAGACAGGGAGCGCCTACAATGAGCAGTTCTTC. The variable domain in full, with the rest retrieved from reference TRBV7-9 and TRBJ2-1, is DTGVSQNPRHKITKRGQNVTFRCDPISEHNRLYWYRQTLGQGPEFLTYFQNEAQLEKSRLLSDRFSAERPKGSFSTLEIQRTEQGDSAMYLCASRETGSAYNEQFFGPGTRLTVL.

J is TRBJ1-2 and V is TRBV7-2, with TRBD1 as a possible D gene (6 bases). V lost 1 base to trimming and J lost 7 bases, with 19 bases between them. The CDR3 consists of 16 residues. The germline V gene encodes CDR1 SGHTA and CDR2 FQGNSA. The CDR3 DNA reads as TGTGCCAGCAGCTTAGTTCTGCCGGCGGGGGCGGGTGGCTACACCTTC. This gives the protein CASSLVLPAGAGGYTF.